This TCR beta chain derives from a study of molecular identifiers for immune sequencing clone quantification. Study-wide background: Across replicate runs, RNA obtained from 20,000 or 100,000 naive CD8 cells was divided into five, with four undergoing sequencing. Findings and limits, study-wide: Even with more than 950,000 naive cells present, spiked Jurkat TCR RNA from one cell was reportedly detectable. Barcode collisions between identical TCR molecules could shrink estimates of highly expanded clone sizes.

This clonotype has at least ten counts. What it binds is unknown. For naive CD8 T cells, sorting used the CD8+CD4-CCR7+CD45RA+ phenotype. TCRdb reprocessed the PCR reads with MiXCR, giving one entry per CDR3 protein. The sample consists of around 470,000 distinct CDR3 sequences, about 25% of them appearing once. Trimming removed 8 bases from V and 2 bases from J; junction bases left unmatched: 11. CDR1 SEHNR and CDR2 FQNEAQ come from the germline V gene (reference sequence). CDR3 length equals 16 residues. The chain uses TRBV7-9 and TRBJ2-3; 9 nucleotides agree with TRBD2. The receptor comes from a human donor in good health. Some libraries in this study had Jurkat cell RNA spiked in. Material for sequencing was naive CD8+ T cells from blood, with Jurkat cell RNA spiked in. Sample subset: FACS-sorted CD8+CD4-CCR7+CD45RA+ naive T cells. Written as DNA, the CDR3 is TGTGCCAGCCACTTGGGGGCTAGCGGGGACACAGATACGCAGTATTTT. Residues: CASHLGASGDTDTQYF.